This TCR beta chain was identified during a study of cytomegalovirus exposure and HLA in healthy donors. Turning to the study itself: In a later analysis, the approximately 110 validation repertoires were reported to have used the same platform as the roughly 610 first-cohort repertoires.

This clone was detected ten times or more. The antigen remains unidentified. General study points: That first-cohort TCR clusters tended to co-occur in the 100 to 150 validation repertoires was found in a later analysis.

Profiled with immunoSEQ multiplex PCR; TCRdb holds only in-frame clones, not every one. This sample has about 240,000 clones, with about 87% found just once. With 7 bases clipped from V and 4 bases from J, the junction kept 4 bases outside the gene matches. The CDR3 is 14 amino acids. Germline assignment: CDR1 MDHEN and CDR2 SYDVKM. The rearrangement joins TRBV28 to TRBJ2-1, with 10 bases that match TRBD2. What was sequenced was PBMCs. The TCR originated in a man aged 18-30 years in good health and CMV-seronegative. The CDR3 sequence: CASILTSGYNEQFF. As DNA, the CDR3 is TGTGCCAGCATCCTGACTAGCGGGTACAATGAGCAGTTCTTC.